This T cell receptor (beta chain) was sequenced in a study of beta chain features in type 1 diabetes. Study-wide background: Age, gender and cell yields were similar between patients and healthy donors.

Germline-derived CDR1 and CDR2 are SGHTA and FQGNSA. CDR3 size: 15 residues. Between the trimmed V and J ends, which lost 3 bases and 0 bases, there was a span of 9 bases. The authors took one heparinised blood draw, averaging about 116 mL, from each donor. Every isolated RNA sample was fully reverse transcribed, so sequencing captured expressed TCRB transcripts. Profiling relied on immunoSEQ multiplex PCR, and the TCRdb table lists in-frame clones only, not all of them. The table has about 180,000 clones, about 13% seen once. Study outcomes and limitations: Equally in patients and controls, PCR might preferentially amplify shorter templates.

Remarks on this clone: What it binds is not known.

The receptor comes from a young woman in good health. This chain connects TRBV7-2 to TRBJ1-5; D uncertain. What was sequenced was central memory CD4+ T cells from blood. The CDR3 DNA reads as TGTGCCAGCAGCTTTCGACTTATTAGCAATCAGCCCCAGCATTTT. Encoded protein: CASSFRLISNQPQHF. The full variable domain, its missing parts supplied by reference TRBV7-2 and TRBJ1-5, is GAGVSQSPSNKVTEKGKDVELRCDPISGHTALYWYRQSLGQGLEFLIYFQGNSAPDKSGLPSDRFSAERTGGSVSTLTIQRTQQEDSAVYLCASSFRLISNQPQHFGDGTRLSIL.